Shown below are 10 T cell receptor beta chains from a single sample sequenced in a study of early T cells in non-severe SARS-CoV-2 infection. TCRdb re-analysed the 5' RACE reads in MiXCR, keeping a single row per CDR3 protein. The table records more than 95,000 distinct CDR3 sequences, around 17% of them present only once. Sequences were obtained from whole blood. These receptors were obtained from an adult who was a healthcare worker with PCR-confirmed SARS-CoV-2 infection or an uninfected control (not recorded which).

This clonotype was detected many times. The rearrangement joins TRBV5-1 to TRBJ1-2; 8 bases match TRBD1. The length of the CDR3 is 16 residues. The junction had 11 bases not matched to a gene; V was cut back by 0 bases and J by 7 bases. Germline values: CDR1 SGHRS, CDR2 YFSETQ. The CDR3 region is CASSLGSGTGSAGYTF. The CDR3 DNA sequence: TGCGCCAGCAGCTTGGGGTCAGGGACAGGATCAGCTGGCTACACCTTC.

This clonotype has more than one count but fewer than ten. This sequence joins TRBV30 and TRBJ2-7; no definite D call. In germline, CDR1 is GTSNPN, CDR2 SVGIG (reference sequence). This CDR3 comprises 15 residues. Trimming took 2 bases from V and 0 from J, leaving 14 bases between them. CDR3 residues: CAWSNFAGLSYEQYF. CDR3 nucleotides: TGTGCCTGGAGTAATTTTGCCGGCCTCTCCTACGAGCAGTACTTC.

This rearrangement joins TRBV7-9 to TRBJ1-2; 10 nucleotides agree with TRBD1. Germline lookup yields CDR1 SEHNR and CDR2 FQNEAQ (reference sequence). Losses at the gene ends were 2 bases for V and 2 bases for J; bases not matched to a gene: 5. This CDR3 is built from 16 residues. The CDR3 loop reads CASSLSGDRGNYGYTF. Written as DNA, the CDR3 is TGTGCCAGCAGCTTATCGGGGGACAGGGGCAACTATGGCTACACCTTC.

In this sample, this clonotype turned up a few times. V is TRBV5-1 and J is TRBJ2-7; a possible D gene is TRBD1 (5 bases). V was clipped by 1 base and J by 1 base, with 9 bases between them. The CDR3 totals 14 residues. Looked up from germline, CDR1 is SGHRS and CDR2 is YFSETQ. In DNA form, the CDR3 reads TGCGCCAGCAGCTTGTTAGGGGCGTCCTACGAGCAGTACTTC. Amino acid sequence: CASSLLGASYEQYF.

This clonotype was seen many times. This chain joins TRBV7-8 and TRBJ2-1; 9 positions agree with TRBD1. V gave up 3 bases and J gave up 6 bases; unmatched junction bases: 0. The CDR3 is made up of 13 amino acids. The germline V gene encodes CDR1 SGHVS and CDR2 FQNEAQ. The CDR3 bases are TGTGCCAGCAGCTTGGACAGGGGCAATGAGCAGTTCTTC. Its translation: CASSLDRGNEQFF.

The gene calls are TRBV6-2 or TRBV6-3 and TRBJ2-1; 8 positions match TRBD2. Germline V gene lookup returns CDR1 MNHEY and CDR2 SVGEGT. The CDR3 is 15 amino acids. The J segment lost 8 bases and the V segment lost 8 bases, leaving 14 bases of the junction unmatched. CDR3 DNA sequence: TGTGCCAGCCTTGGGCTAGCGGGCGCTAAAGATGAGCAGTTCTTC. Its protein product is CASLGLAGAKDEQFF.

This clonotype has at least ten counts. This chain uses TRBV7-6 with TRBJ2-5, with D possibly being TRBD2 (6 bases). The CDR3 is made up of 13 amino acids. Germline V lookup: CDR1 SGHVS, CDR2 FNYEAQ. V was pared by 4 bases and J by 1 base, with 7 bases between. This CDR3 is CASSSGLQETQYF. The CDR3 DNA sequence: TGTGCCAGCAGCTCGGGACTCCAAGAGACCCAGTACTTC. Supplemented by reference TRBV7-6 and TRBJ2-5, the full variable domain reads GAGVSQSPRYKVTKRGQDVALRCDPISGHVSLYWYRQALGQGPEFLTYFNYEAQQDKSGLPNDRFSAERPEGSISTLTIQRTEQRDSAMYRCASSSGLQETQYFGPGTRLLVL.

The rearrangement joins TRBV5-1 to TRBJ2-7; 7 bases agree with TRBD1. V shed 4 bases and J 3 bases; nucleotides not matched to a gene: 7. The CDR3 totals 14 residues. CDR1 and CDR2 (germline): SGHRS, YFSETQ. CDR3 sequence reads: CASSGGQINYEQYF. The CDR3 nucleotides are TGCGCCAGCAGCGGGGGACAGATTAACTACGAGCAGTACTTC.

At least ten counts were recorded for this clonotype. V gene TRBV29-1 combines with J gene TRBJ1-1; 9 bases agree with TRBD1. CDR1 and CDR2 from the germline V gene are SQVTM and ANQGSEA. V was pared by 7 bases and J by 4 bases, with 4 bases of the junction left unmatched. CDR3 length: 12 residues. Here the CDR3 DNA reads TGCAGCGGATCACAGGGGGCCACTGAAGCTTTCTTT. Translated: CSGSQGATEAFF.

This clonotype was recorded a few times. The chain couples TRBV7-9 to TRBJ2-3; TRBD2 agrees at 8 bases. Per germline, CDR1 SEHNR and CDR2 FQNEAQ (reference sequence). The CDR3 loop spans 16 amino acids. V was clipped by 8 bases and J by 6 bases; unmatched bases: 16. The CDR3 spells CASSGGSGTAEDTQYF. CDR3 coding DNA: TGTGCCAGCTCCGGGGGTAGCGGGACGGCGGAGGATACGCAGTATTTT.